Listed below are T cell receptor beta chains from one sample, sequenced in a study of blood T cell repertoires in COVID-19. Produced via immunoSEQ multiplex PCR; TCRdb's table is partial and in-frame only. The sample lists more than 250,000 clones; around 86% were seen once. Sequencing input: peripheral blood. The source is a woman in her twenties or thirties who had recovered from COVID-19. Each CDR3 is given with its conserved first and last residue. The D gene is left open where the match is weak.

CAWNGGLGTDTQYF,TRBV30,TRBJ2-3,-
CASSQDGSGGETQYF,TRBV4-1,TRBJ2-5,TRBD2
CASSLVSGTSSTDTQYF,TRBV11-2,TRBJ2-3,TRBD2
CASSLSGHGGNYGYTF,TRBV13,TRBJ1-2,-
CASSQAGGGAPDTQYF,TRBV4-1,TRBJ2-3,TRBD2
CASSQGQGMGDTQYF,TRBV14,TRBJ2-3,-
CASSLYSGNTIYF,TRBV3-1/TRBV3-2,TRBJ1-3,-
CASSLVTEGEQYF,TRBV5-1,TRBJ2-7,-
CASSLGSHPKTQYF,TRBV5-6,TRBJ2-5,-
CASSLYEGANSPLHF,TRBV28,TRBJ1-6,TRBD1
CASSDEAFQETQYF,TRBV2,TRBJ2-5,-
CASSFSDSLGGTNEKLFF,TRBV28,TRBJ1-4,-
CASSLGQGPLGYTF,TRBV11-2,TRBJ1-2,TRBD1
CASSQPTSGIQETQYF,TRBV5-6,TRBJ2-5,TRBD2
CASSLSDPTIASEQYF,TRBV27,TRBJ2-7,-
CAARDRGTYEQYF,TRBV10-3,TRBJ2-7,TRBD1
CASTERDRGEKLFF,TRBV6-5,TRBJ1-4,TRBD1
CATSRLVGQGSYEQYF,TRBV15,TRBJ2-7,TRBD1
CAIAPSSRGQEEQFF,TRBV10-3,TRBJ2-1,TRBD1
CASSPTDTQYF,TRBV28,TRBJ2-3,-
CASSDPGWETQYF,TRBV6-5,TRBJ2-5,-
CATSDSRDRARLFF,TRBV24-1,TRBJ1-4,TRBD1
CASSATDTQYF,TRBV2,TRBJ2-3,-
CATSRQGQGVYEQYF,TRBV15,TRBJ2-7,TRBD1
CASSEALSGAGYTF,TRBV6-1,TRBJ1-2,-
CASRLAPNTGELFF,TRBV28,TRBJ2-2,TRBD2
CASSFGQGAGETQYF,TRBV7-2,TRBJ2-5,TRBD1
CASSPGGNTEAFF,TRBV5-6,TRBJ1-1,-
CASSRTGGGYEKLFF,TRBV2,TRBJ1-4,TRBD1
CASSFGTGGEQYF,TRBV27,TRBJ2-7,TRBD1
CASSLAGRGGYTF,TRBV3-1/TRBV3-2,TRBJ1-2,-
CASSPPDRAGTEAFF,TRBV18,TRBJ1-1,TRBD1
CASSTGLYSNQPQHF,TRBV28,TRBJ1-5,-
CASRPTGKNEKLFF,TRBV27,TRBJ1-4,TRBD1
CASSGPGQPIF,TRBV12-3/TRBV12-4,TRBJ1-1,-
CASSPRSGGGTDTQYF,TRBV18,TRBJ2-3,TRBD2
CASSDIAGIGYNEQFF,TRBV28,TRBJ2-1,TRBD2
CASSQGGLAGYNEQFF,TRBV3-1/TRBV3-2,TRBJ2-1,TRBD2
CASSRGQVLEAFF,TRBV7-9,TRBJ1-1,-
CASSPPTGSGNTIYF,TRBV5-6,TRBJ1-3,TRBD1
CASSTGQGWDEQFF,TRBV7-2,TRBJ2-1,TRBD1
CATSTETRGEQYF,TRBV15,TRBJ2-7,-
CASSPRGYPHEQYF,TRBV28,TRBJ2-7,-
CASSYQTGVNNEQFF,TRBV6-5,TRBJ2-1,TRBD1
CASRLAGSTEAFF,TRBV19,TRBJ1-1,-
CASSFVAVSYNEQFF,TRBV11-3,TRBJ2-1,-
CASRASGRLSEQYF,TRBV13,TRBJ2-7,TRBD2
CATSRVQVNEQFF,TRBV15,TRBJ2-1,-
CASSLGTGNEKLFF,TRBV19,TRBJ1-4,TRBD1